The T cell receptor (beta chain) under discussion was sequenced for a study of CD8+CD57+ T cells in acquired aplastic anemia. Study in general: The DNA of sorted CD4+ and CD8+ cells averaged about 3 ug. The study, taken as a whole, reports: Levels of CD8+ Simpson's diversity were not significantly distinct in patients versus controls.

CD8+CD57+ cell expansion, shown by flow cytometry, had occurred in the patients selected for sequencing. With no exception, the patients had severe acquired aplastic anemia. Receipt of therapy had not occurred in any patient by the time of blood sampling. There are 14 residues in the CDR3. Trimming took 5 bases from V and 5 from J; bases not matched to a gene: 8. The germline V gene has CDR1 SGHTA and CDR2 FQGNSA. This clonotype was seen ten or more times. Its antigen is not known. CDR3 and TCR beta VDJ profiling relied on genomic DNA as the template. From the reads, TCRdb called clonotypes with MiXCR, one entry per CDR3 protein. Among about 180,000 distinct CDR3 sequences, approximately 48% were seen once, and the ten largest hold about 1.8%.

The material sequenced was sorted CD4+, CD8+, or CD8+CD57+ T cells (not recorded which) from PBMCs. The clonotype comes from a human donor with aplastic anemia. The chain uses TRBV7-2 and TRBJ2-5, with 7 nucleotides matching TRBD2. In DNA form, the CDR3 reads TGTGCCAGCAGCACGTTCGGGGGGTTTGAGACCCAGTACTTC. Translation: CASSTFGGFETQYF.